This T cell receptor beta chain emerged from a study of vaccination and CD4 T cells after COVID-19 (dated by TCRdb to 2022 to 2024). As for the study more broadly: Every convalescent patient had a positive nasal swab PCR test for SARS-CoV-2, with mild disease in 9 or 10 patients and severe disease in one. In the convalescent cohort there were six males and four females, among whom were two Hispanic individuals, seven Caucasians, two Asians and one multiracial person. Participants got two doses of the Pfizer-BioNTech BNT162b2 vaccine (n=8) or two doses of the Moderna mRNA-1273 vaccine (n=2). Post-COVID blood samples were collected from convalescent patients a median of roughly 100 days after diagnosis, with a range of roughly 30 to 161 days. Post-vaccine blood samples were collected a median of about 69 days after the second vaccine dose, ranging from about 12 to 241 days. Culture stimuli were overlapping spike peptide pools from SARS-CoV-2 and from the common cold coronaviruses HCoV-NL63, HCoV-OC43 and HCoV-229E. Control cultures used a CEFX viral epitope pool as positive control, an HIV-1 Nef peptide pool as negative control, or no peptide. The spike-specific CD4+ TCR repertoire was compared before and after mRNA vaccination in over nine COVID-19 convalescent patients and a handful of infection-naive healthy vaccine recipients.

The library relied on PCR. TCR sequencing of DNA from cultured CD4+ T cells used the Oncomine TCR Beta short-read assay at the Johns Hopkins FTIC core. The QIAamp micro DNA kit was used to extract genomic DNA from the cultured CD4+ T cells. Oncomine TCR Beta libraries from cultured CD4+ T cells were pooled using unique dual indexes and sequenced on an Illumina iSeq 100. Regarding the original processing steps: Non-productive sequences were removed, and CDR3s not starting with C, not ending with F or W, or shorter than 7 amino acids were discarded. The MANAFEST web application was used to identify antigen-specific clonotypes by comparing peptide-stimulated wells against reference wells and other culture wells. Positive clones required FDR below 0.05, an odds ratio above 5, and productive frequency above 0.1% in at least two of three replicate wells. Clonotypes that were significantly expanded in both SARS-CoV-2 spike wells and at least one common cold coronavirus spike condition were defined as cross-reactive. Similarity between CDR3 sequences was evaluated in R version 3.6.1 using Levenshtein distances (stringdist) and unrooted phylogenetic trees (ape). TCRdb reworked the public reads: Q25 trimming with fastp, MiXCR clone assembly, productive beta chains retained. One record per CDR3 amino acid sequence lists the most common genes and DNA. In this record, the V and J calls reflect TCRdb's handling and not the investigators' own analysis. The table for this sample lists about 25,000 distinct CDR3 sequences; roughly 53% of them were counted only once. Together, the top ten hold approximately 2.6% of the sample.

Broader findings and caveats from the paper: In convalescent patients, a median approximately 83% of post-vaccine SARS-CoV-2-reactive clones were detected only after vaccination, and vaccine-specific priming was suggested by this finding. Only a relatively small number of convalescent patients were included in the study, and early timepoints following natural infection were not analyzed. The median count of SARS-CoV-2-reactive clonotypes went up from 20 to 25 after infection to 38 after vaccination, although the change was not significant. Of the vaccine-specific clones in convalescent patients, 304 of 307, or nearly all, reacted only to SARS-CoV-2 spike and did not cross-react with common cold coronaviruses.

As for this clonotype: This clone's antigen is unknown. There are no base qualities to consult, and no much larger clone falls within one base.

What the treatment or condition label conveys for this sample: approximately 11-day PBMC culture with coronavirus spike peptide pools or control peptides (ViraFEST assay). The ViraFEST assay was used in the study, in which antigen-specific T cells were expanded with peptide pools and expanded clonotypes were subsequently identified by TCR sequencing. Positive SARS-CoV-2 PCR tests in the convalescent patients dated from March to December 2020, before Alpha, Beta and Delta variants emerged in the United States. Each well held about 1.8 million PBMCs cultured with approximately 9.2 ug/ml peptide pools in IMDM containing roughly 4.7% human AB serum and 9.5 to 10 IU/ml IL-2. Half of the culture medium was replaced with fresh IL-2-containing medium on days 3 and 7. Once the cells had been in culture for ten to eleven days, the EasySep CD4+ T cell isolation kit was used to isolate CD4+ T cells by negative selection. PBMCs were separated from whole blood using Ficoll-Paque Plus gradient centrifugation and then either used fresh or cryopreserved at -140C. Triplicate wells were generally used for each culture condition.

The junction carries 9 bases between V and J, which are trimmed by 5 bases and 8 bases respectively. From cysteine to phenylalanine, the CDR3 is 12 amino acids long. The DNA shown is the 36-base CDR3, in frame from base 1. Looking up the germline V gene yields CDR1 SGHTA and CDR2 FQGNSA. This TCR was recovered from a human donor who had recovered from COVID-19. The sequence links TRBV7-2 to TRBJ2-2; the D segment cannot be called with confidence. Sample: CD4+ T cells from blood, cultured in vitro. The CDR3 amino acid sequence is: CASSHARGELFF. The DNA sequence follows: TGTGCCAGCAGCCATGCCCGGGGGGAGCTGTTTTTT. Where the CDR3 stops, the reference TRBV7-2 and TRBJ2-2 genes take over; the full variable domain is GAGVSQSPSNKVTEKGKDVELRCDPISGHTALYWYRQSLGQGLEFLIYFQGNSAPDKSGLPSDRFSAERTGGSVSTLTIQRTQQEDSAVYLCASSHARGELFFGEGSRLTVL.